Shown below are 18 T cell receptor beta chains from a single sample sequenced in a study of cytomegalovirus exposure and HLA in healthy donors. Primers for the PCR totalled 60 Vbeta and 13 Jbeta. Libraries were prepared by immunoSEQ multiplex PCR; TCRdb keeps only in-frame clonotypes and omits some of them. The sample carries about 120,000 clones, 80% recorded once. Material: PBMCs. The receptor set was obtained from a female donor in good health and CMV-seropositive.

This CDR3 is CASSFSSEQYF. DNA for the CDR3: TGTGCCAGCAGCTTTTCGTCCGAGCAGTACTTC. The J gene is TRBJ2-7, the V gene TRBV7-9; D is unclear. The V end was cut by 3 bases, the J end by 6 bases, with 6 bases between. The CDR3 is 11 amino acids. The germline V gene has CDR1 SEHNR and CDR2 FQNEAQ (reference sequence).

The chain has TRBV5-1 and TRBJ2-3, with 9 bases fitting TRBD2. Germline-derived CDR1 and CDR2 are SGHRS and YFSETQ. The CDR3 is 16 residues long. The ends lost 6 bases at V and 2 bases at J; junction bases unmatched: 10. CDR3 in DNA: TGCGCCAGCATAGATGCGGGGGGGATGCTCACAGATACGCAGTATTTT. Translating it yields CASIDAGGMLTDTQYF.

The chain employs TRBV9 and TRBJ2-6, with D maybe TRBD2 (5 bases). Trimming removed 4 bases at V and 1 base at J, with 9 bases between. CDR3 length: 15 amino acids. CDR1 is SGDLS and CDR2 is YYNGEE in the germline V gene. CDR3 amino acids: CASSPEGSGANVLTF. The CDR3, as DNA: TGTGCCAGCAGCCCAGAGGGTTCTGGGGCCAACGTCCTGACTTTC. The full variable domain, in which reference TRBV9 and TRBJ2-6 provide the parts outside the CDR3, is DSGVTQTPKHLITATGQRVTLRCSPRSGDLSVYWYQQSLDQGLQFLIQYYNGEERAKGNILERFSAQQFPDLHSELNLSSLELGDSALYFCASSPEGSGANVLTFGAGSRLTVL.

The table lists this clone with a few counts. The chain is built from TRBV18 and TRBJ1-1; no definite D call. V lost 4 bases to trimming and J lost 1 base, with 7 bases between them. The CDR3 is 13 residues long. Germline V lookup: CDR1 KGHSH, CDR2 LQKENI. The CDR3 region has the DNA TGTGCCAGCTCACAGGGAGAGAACACTGAAGCTTTCTTT. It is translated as CASSQGENTEAFF.

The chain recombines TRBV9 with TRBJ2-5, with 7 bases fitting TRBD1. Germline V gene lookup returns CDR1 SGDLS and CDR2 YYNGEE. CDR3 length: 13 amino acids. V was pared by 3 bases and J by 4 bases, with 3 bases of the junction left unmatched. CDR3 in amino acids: CASSAGQLETQYF. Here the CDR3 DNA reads TGTGCCAGCAGCGCGGGACAGTTAGAGACCCAGTACTTC. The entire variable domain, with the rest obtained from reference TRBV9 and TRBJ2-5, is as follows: DSGVTQTPKHLITATGQRVTLRCSPRSGDLSVYWYQQSLDQGLQFLIQYYNGEERAKGNILERFSAQQFPDLHSELNLSSLELGDSALYFCASSAGQLETQYFGPGTRLLVL.

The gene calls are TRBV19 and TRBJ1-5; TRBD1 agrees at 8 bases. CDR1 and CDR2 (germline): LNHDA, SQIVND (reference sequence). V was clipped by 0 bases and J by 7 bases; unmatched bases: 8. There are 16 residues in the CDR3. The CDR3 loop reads CASSIDWTGYGQPQHF. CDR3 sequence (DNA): TGTGCCAGTAGTATAGATTGGACAGGGTATGGGCAGCCCCAGCATTTT. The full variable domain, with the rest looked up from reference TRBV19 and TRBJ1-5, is DGGITQSPKYLFRKEGQNVTLSCEQNLNHDAMYWYRQDPGQGLRLIYYSQIVNDFQKGDIAEGYSVSREKKESFPLTVTSAQKNPTAFYLCASSIDWTGYGQPQHFGDGTRLSIL.

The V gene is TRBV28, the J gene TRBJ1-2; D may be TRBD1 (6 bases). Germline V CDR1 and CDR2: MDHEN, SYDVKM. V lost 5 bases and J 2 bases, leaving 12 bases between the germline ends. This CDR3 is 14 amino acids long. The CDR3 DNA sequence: TGTGCCAGCAGTCCTTCGGACAGAAACTATGGCTACACCTTC. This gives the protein CASSPSDRNYGYTF.

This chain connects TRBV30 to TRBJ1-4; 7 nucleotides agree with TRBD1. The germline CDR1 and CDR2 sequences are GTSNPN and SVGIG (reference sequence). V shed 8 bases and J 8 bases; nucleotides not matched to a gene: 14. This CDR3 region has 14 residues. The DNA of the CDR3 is TGTGCCGGGGGTGTAAGGGGGCTTGAAGAAAAACTGTTTTTT. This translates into CAGGVRGLEEKLFF.

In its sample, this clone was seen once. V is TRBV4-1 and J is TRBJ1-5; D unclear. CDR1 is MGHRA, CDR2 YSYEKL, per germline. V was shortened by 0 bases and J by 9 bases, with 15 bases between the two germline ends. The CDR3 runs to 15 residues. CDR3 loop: CASSQDTPLVRPQHF. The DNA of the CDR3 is TGCGCCAGCAGCCAAGATACACCGTTGGTACGGCCCCAGCATTTT.

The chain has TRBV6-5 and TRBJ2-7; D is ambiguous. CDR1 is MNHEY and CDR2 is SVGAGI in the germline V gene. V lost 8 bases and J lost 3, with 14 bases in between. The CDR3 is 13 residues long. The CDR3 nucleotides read TGTGCCAGCGGAACTACACCCGACTACGAGCAGTACTTC. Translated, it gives CASGTTPDYEQYF.

As DNA, the CDR3 is TGTGCCAGCAGCCAAGATGGGGGCGCGGGCATTCAGTACTTC. It encodes CASSQDGGAGIQYF. The J gene is TRBJ2-4, the V gene TRBV4-2; the D gene is possibly TRBD1 (6 bases). Per the germline V gene, CDR1 is LGHNA and CDR2 is YNFKEQ. The CDR3 length is 14 residues. V lost 0 bases to trimming and J lost 9 bases, with 12 bases between them.

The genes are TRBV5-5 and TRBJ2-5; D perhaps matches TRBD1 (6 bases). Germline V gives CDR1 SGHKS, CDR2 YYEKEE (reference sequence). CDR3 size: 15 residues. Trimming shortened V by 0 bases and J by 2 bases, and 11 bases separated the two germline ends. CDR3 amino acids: CASSLETGQQETQYF. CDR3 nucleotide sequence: TGTGCCAGCAGCTTGGAGACAGGACAACAAGAGACCCAGTACTTC.

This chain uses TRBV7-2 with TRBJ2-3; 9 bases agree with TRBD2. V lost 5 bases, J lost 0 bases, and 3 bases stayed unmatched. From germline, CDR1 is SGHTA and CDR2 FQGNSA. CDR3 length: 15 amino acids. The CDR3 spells CASSRAGGSTDTQYF. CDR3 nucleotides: TGTGCCAGCAGCCGCGCGGGGGGGAGCACAGATACGCAGTATTTT.

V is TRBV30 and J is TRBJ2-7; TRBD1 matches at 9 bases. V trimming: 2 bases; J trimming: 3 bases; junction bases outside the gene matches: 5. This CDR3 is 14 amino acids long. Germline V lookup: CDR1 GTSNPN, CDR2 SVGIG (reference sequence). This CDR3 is CAWSTQGAIYEQYF. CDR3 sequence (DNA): TGTGCCTGGAGTACACAGGGGGCGATCTACGAGCAGTACTTC. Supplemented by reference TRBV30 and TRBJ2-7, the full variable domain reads SQTIHQWPATLVQPVGSPLSLECTVEGTSNPNLYWYRQAAGRGLQLLFYSVGIGQISSEVPQNLSASRPQDRQFILSSKKLLLSDSGFYLCAWSTQGAIYEQYFGPGTRLTVT.

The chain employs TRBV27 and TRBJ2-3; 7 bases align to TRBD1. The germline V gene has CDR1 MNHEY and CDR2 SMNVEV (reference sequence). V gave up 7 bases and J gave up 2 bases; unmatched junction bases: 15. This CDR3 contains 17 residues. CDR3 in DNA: TGTGCCAGCACCAAACTACTACAGGGGATTATCACAGATACGCAGTATTTT. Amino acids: CASTKLLQGIITDTQYF.

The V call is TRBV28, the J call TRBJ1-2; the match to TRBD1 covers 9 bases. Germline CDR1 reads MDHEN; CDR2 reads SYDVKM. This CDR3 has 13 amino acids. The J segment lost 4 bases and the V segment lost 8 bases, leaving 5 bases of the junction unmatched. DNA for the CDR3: TGTGCCAGCGAACCGGGACAGGGCTATGGCTACACCTTC. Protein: CASEPGQGYGYTF.

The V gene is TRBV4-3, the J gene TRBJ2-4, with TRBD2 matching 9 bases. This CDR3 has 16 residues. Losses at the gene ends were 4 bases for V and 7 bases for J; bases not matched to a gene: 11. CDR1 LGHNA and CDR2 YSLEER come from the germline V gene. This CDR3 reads CASSPRSSGAGNIQYF. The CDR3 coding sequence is TGCGCCAGCAGCCCCCGGTCTAGCGGGGCCGGGAACATTCAGTACTTC.

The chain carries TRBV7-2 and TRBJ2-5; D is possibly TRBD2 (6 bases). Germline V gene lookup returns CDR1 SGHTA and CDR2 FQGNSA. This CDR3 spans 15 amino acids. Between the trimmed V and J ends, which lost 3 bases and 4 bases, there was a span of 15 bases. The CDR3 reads CASSFWSQLAETQYF. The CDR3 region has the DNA TGTGCCAGCAGCTTTTGGAGCCAACTAGCAGAGACCCAGTACTTC.